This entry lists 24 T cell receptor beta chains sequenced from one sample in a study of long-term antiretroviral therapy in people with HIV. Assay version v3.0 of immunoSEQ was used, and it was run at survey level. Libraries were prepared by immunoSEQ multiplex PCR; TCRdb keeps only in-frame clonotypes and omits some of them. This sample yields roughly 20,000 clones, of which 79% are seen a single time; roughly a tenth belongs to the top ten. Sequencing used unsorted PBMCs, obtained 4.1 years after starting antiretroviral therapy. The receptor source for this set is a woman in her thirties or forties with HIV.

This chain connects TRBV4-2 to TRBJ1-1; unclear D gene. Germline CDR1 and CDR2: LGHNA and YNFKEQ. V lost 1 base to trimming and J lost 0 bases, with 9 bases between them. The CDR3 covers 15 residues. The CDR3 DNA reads TGTGCCAGCAGCCAAGGCCCACTCCTGAACACTGAAGCTTTCTTT. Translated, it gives CASSQGPLLNTEAFF.

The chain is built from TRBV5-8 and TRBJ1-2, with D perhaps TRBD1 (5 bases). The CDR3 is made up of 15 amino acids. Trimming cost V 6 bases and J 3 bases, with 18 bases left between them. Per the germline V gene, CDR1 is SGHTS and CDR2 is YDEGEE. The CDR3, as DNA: TGTGCCAGCATTGGGGCGGACCCGGAGGACTATGGCTACACCTTC. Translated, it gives CASIGADPEDYGYTF. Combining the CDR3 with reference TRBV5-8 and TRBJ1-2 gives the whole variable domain EAGVTQSPTHLIKTRGQQATLRCSPISGHTSVYWYQQALGLGLQFLLWYDEGEERNRGNFPPRFSGRQFPNYSSELNVNALELEDSALYLCASIGADPEDYGYTFGSGTRLTVV.

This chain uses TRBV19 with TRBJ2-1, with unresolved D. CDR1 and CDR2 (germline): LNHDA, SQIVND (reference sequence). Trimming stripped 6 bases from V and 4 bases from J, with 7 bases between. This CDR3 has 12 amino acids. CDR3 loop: CASRTGYNEQFF. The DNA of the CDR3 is TGTGCCAGTAGAACTGGTTACAATGAGCAGTTCTTC.

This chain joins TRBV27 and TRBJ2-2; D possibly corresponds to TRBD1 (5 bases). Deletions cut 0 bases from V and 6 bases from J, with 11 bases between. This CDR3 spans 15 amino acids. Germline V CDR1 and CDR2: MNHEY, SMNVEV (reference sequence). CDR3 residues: CASSLSAGMSGELFF. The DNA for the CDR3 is TGTGCCAGCAGTTTATCGGCAGGGATGTCCGGGGAGCTGTTTTTT.

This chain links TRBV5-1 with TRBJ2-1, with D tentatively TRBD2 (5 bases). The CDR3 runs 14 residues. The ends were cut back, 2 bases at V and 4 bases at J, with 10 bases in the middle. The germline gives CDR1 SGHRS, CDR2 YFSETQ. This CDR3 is CASSLTGIYNEQFF. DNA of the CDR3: TGCGCCAGCAGCTTAACGGGAATTTACAATGAGCAGTTCTTC.

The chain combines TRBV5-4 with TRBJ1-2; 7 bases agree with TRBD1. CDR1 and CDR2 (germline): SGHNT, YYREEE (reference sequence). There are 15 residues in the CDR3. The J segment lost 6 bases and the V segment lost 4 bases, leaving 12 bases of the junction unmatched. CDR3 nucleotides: TGTGCCAGCAGCCACGTGGGACAGTTGGGAGATGGCTACACCTTC. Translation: CASSHVGQLGDGYTF.

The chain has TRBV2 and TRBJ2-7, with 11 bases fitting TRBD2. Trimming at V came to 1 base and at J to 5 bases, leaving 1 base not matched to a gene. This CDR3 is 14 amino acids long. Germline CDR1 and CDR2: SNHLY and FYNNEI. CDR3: CASSEELAGDEQYF. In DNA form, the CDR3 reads TGTGCCAGCAGTGAAGAACTAGCGGGAGACGAGCAGTACTTC.

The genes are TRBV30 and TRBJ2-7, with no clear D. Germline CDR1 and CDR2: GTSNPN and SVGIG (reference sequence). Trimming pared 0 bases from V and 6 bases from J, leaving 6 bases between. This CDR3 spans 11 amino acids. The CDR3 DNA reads TGTGCCTGGAGTGTTAATTCCGAGCAGTACTTC. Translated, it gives CAWSVNSEQYF. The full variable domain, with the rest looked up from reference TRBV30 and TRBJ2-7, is SQTIHQWPATLVQPVGSPLSLECTVEGTSNPNLYWYRQAAGRGLQLLFYSVGIGQISSEVPQNLSASRPQDRQFILSSKKLLLSDSGFYLCAWSVNSEQYFGPGTRLTVT.

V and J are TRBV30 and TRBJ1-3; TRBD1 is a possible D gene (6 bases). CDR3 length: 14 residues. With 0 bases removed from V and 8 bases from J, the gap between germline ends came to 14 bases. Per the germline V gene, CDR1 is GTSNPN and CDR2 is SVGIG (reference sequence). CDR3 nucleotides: TGTGCCTGGAGTGTAGGGGGGCAGAGTTACACCATATATTTT. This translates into CAWSVGGQSYTIYF. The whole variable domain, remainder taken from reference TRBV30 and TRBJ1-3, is SQTIHQWPATLVQPVGSPLSLECTVEGTSNPNLYWYRQAAGRGLQLLFYSVGIGQISSEVPQNLSASRPQDRQFILSSKKLLLSDSGFYLCAWSVGGQSYTIYFGEGSWLTVV.

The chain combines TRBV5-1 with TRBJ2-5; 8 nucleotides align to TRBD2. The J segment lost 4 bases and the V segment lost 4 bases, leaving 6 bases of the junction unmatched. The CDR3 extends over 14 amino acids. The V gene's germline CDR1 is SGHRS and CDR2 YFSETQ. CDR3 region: CASSTQSGGETQYF. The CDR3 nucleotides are TGCGCCAGCAGCACCCAAAGCGGGGGAGAGACCCAGTACTTC.

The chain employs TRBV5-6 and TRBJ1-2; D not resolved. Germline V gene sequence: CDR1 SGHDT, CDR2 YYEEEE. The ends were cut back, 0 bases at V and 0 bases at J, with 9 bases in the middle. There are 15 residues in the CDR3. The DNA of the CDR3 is TGTGCCAGCAGCTTGGAGAGGTTAGCTAACTATGGCTACACCTTC. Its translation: CASSLERLANYGYTF.

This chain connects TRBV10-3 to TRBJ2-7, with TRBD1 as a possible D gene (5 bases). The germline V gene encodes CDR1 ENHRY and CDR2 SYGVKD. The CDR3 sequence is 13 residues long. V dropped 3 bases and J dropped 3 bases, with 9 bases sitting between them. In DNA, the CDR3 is TGTGCCATCAGTGAAGGGGCTGACTACGAGCAGTACTTC. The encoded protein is CAISEGADYEQYF.

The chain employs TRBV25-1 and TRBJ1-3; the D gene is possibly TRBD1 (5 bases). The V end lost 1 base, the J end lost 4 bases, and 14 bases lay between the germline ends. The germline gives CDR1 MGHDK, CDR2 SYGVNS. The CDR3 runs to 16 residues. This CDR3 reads CASSEFAGTGGNTIYF. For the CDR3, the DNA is TGTGCCAGCAGTGAATTCGCCGGGACGGGGGGAAACACCATATATTTT.

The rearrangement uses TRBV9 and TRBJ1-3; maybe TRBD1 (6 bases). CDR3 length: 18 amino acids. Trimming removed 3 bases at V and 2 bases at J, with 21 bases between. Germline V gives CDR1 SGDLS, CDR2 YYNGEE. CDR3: CASSAHVLTGRTGNTIYF. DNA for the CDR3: TGTGCCAGCAGCGCTCACGTTTTAACAGGGCGGACTGGAAACACCATATATTTT. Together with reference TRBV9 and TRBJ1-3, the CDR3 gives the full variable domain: DSGVTQTPKHLITATGQRVTLRCSPRSGDLSVYWYQQSLDQGLQFLIQYYNGEERAKGNILERFSAQQFPDLHSELNLSSLELGDSALYFCASSAHVLTGRTGNTIYFGEGSWLTVV.

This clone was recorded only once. Here the CDR3 reads CAISESGETQYF. In DNA form, the CDR3 reads TGTGCCATCAGTGAGTCGGGGGAGACCCAGTACTTC. The chain recombines TRBV10-3 with TRBJ2-5; D gene ambiguous. V shed 0 bases and J shed 5 bases, with 4 bases lying between them. The CDR3 consists of 12 residues. Germline V lookup: CDR1 ENHRY, CDR2 SYGVKD.

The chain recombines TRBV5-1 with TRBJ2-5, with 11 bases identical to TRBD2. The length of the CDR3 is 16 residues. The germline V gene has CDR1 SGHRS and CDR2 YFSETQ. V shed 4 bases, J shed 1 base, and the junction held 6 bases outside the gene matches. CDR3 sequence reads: CASSPRLAGTQETQYF. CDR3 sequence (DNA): TGCGCCAGCAGCCCGAGACTAGCGGGGACCCAAGAGACCCAGTACTTC.

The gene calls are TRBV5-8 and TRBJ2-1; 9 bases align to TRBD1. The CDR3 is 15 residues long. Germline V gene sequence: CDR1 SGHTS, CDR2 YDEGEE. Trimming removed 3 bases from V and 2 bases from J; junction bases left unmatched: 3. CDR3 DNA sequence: TGTGCCAGCAGCTGGGGACAGGGTCCCTACAATGAGCAGTTCTTC. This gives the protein CASSWGQGPYNEQFF.

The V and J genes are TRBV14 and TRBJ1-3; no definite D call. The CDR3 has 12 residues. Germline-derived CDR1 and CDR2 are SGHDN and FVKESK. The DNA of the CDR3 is TGTGCTGCGCGGGGCTCTGGAAACACCATATATTTT. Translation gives CAARGSGNTIYF. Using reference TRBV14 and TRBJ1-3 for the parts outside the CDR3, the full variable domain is EAGVTQFPSHSVIEKGQTVTLRCDPISGHDNLYWYRRVMGKEIKFLLHFVKESKQDESGMPNNRFLAERTGGTYSTLKVQPAELEDSGVYFCAARGSGNTIYFGEGSWLTVV.

CDR3 residues: CASSLQGLIEQYF. The DNA for the CDR3 is TGTGCCAGCTCACTACAGGGTCTAATCGAGCAGTACTTC. The chain has TRBV18 and TRBJ2-7; D may be TRBD1 (6 bases). The V gene's germline CDR1 is KGHSH and CDR2 LQKENI. The V end was cut by 4 bases, the J end by 6 bases, with 13 bases between. The CDR3 consists of 13 residues.

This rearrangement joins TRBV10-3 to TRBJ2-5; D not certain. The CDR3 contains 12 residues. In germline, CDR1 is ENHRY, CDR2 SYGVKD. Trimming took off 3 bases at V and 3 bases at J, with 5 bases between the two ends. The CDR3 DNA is TGTGCCATCAGTGAACAGAAAGAGACCCAGTACTTC. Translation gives CAISEQKETQYF.

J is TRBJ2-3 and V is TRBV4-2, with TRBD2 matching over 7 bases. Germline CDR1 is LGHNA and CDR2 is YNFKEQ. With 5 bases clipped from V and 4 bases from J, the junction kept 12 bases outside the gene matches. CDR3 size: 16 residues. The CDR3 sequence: CASSSLRGEGPDTQYF. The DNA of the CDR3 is TGTGCCAGCAGCTCCCTTCGGGGGGAGGGCCCAGATACGCAGTATTTT.

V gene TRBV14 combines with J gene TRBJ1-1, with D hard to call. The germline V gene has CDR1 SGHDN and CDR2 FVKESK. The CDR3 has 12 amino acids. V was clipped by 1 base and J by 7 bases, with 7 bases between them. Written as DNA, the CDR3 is TGTGCCAGCAGCCAAGTAGTGGGTGAAGCTTTCTTT. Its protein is CASSQVVGEAFF. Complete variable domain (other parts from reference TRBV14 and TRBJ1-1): EAGVTQFPSHSVIEKGQTVTLRCDPISGHDNLYWYRRVMGKEIKFLLHFVKESKQDESGMPNNRFLAERTGGTYSTLKVQPAELEDSGVYFCASSQVVGEAFFGQGTRLTVV.

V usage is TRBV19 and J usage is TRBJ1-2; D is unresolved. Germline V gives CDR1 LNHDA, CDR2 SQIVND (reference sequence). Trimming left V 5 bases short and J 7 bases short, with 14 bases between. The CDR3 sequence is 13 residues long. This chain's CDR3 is CASSPTQEGGYTF. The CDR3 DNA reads TGTGCCAGTAGTCCGACCCAAGAGGGTGGCTACACCTTC.

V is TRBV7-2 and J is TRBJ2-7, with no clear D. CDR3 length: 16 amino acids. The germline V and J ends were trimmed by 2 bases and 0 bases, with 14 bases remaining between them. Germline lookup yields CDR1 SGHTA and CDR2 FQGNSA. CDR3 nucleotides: TGTGCCAGCAGCTTAATTGGCATGGCGGCCTCCTACGAGCAGTACTTC. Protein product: CASSLIGMAASYEQYF.